Sequencing of this T cell receptor beta chain was carried out in a study of identical twins (dated by TCRdb to the mid-2010s). Describing the broader study: TCR alpha and beta repertoires from monozygotic twins, unrelated adults of various ages and cord blood were deep-sequenced to test whether fetal clonotypes persist. To rule out contamination, replicate twin experiments were performed at different times with different library preparation protocols.

Library method: 5' RACE. The sample was run on an Illumina HiSeq 2000. Template switching introduced a universal primer binding site; the final cDNA contained a unique molecular identifier, enabling accurate counting of TCR cDNA molecules. First-strand cDNA for TCR alpha and beta chains was synthesized from specific primers in the conserved constant-segment region. To control for contamination, every cDNA library carried two barcodes: a SMART-Mk sample barcode plus Illumina barcodes. TruSeq adapter sequences and Illumina sample barcodes were added in two successive PCR steps. Sequencing of the TCR alpha and beta cDNA libraries was done on the Illumina HiSeq platform using custom primers. The authors' analysis ran thus. Unique molecular identifiers were extracted from raw reads with MiGEC, and CDR3 positions were determined with MiXCR. Recombination models were inferred per individual with the repgenHMM and IGoR tools using an EM algorithm. Shared clonotypes were analyzed with the tcR package in R, and sharing was normalized by the product of cloneset sizes. Out-of-frame nonproductive sequences were analyzed to study raw recombination free of thymic and clonal selection effects. TCRdb's own reprocessing of the public reads used fastp at Q25 and MiXCR and kept productive beta chains. Each CDR3 protein appears once, grouped with its most common genes and DNA. None of the V and J calls come from the authors' own analysis; TCRdb made them. The table for this sample lists under 800,000 distinct CDR3 sequences; roughly 20% of them were counted only once. Approximately 4.5% of the sample is taken by the ten largest.

There are many counts of this clonotype. Its target antigen remains unknown. Qualities for individual bases were not recorded, and no much larger clone is one base off. What the authors observed across the whole study: Out-of-frame TCR alpha sharing in monozygotic twins was systematically underestimated by recombination models, whereas sharing between unrelated individuals was in agreement with the recombination models. Conclusions relied on cross-sectional statistical analysis, since the same donors could not be followed over many years. Out-of-frame TCR alpha sequences shared between twins showed an excess of low generation-probability sequences compared with coincidental sharing between unrelated individuals. Zero-insertion analyses could be partly confounded by invariant T cells such as MAIT and iNKT, though diverse VJ usage argued against such confounding for most clonotypes. Fewer insertions were carried by abundant cord blood beta clonotypes; a weaker similar trend was observed in young adult naive repertoires, while no such trend was observed in memory repertoires. In beta out-of-frame sequences, excess twin sharing was weaker, because having fewer shared sequences lowered the signal-to-noise ratio.

V trim: 3 bases; J trim: 7 bases; unmatched bases: 10. Sequences LGHNA (CDR1) and YSLEER (CDR2) are obtained from the germline V gene. The CDR3 starts with the cysteine, ends with the phenylalanine, and has 16 residues. The read is trimmed to its CDR3 DNA, 48 bases read in frame from base 1. All donors were healthy Caucasians. The twin cohort consisted of three pairs of female monozygotic twins, all aged roughly 18 to 29 years. Peripheral blood mononuclear cells were used as the source from which RNA for TCR libraries was isolated. These records were also assigned to another study, of T cells expressing NK-cell markers. The other study reports the following: TCR beta-chain repertoires were profiled in sorted CD3+CD56+NKG2C+, CD3+CD56+NKG2C- and CD3+CD56-NKG2C+ T-cell subsets from seven or eight donors. Among the eight sequenced donors, only one was HCMV-seronegative, while the other seven were HCMV-seropositive. In several experiments an anti-gammadeltaTCR antibody was added to restrict sorting to alphabetaTCR-expressing T cells. For five or six donors, the dominant CD3+CD56+NKG2C+ clonotypes were among the top 10 CD8+ clonotypes and accounted for 1.0-7.0% of CD8+ T cells. Those dominant clonotypes were again the most abundant among CD3+CD56-NKG2C+ cells in a handful of donors, at about 25-60.1%. Whether the expanded NKG2C-expressing T cell clones were specific for HCMV antigens remained unclear. The study sequenced eight donors, all healthy volunteers chosen at random: three men and five women. A commercial ELISA kit detecting HCMV-specific IgG in serum was used to determine HCMV serostatus. For a handful of donors, bulk peripheral blood T-cell repertoires were additionally sequenced from unsorted PBMC. Reads were demultiplexed and grouped by UMI with MIGEC, and clonotypes were assembled and quantified with MiTCR. Only TCR cDNA sequences supported by at least two reads were kept to exclude erroneous sequences. Downstream repertoire analysis used the tcR package, and clonotypes were matched across fractions by CDR3 nucleotide sequence plus V segment. VDJmatch was used to annotate antigen specificity against VDJdb, with one amino acid substitution allowed in CDR3.

Sequenced material: PBMCs. The source of this sequence is a woman aged 18-29 years in good health. The chain is encoded by TRBV4-3 joined to TRBJ2-1; 9 bases in the middle match TRBD1. The nucleotide sequence reads as follows: TGCGCCAGCAGCCATCCCGGGACAGGGTCGATGAATGAGCAGTTCTTC. Translated, this gives CASSHPGTGSMNEQFF.